This is a list of T cell receptor beta chains from one sample in a study of tumor-infiltrating T cells and Merkel cell polyomavirus. Data came from immunoSEQ multiplex PCR; TCRdb stores just in-frame clones and leaves some out. The sample carries several thousand clones, around four fifths recorded once. The sequencing sample was made of tumor tissue. All receptors come from a man aged 45-65 years with Merkel cell carcinoma. Each CDR3 is given with its conserved first and last residue. The order of the fields is D gene, J gene, V gene, clone size, CDR3 protein, CDR3 DNA. A D gene is named only where the DNA matches it firmly. Some rows have no size entry. The others give once, few or many, or a class for an expanded clone.

d_call: TRBD1
j_call: TRBJ1-1
v_call: TRBV19
clone_size: NA
cdr3_aa: CASSTDRVWGNTEAFF
cdr3_nt: TGTGCCAGTAGTACGGACAGGGTTTGGGGGAACACTGAAGCTTTCTTT

d_call: NA
j_call: TRBJ1-1
v_call: TRBV16
clone_size: few
cdr3_aa: CASSQISGNTEAFF
cdr3_nt: TGTGCCAGCAGCCAAATTTCCGGGAACACTGAAGCTTTCTTT

d_call: NA
j_call: TRBJ1-2
v_call: TRBV19
clone_size: NA
cdr3_aa: CASTVTLGRDGYTF
cdr3_nt: TGTGCCAGTACTGTGACTTTAGGGAGAGATGGCTACACCTTC

d_call: NA
j_call: TRBJ1-2
v_call: TRBV11-3
clone_size: NA
cdr3_aa: CASSLEAGRGYTF
cdr3_nt: TGTGCCAGCAGCTTAGAGGCGGGCCGTGGCTACACCTTC

d_call: TRBD2
j_call: TRBJ2-7
v_call: TRBV7-8
clone_size: NA
cdr3_aa: CASRPTSGVYEQYF
cdr3_nt: TGTGCCAGCAGACCAACTAGCGGGGTCTACGAGCAGTACTTC

d_call: NA
j_call: TRBJ2-3
v_call: TRBV18
clone_size: once
cdr3_aa: CASSPSGIDTQYF
cdr3_nt: TGTGCCAGCTCACCCTCCGGGATAGATACGCAGTATTTT

d_call: NA
j_call: TRBJ1-1
v_call: TRBV4-3
clone_size: NA
cdr3_aa: CASSQVFLTGLFWLTEAFF
cdr3_nt: TGCGCCAGCAGCCAAGTGTTTTTAACAGGGCTTTTTTGGTTGACTGAAGCTTTCTTT

d_call: TRBD2
j_call: TRBJ2-1
v_call: TRBV5-8
clone_size: NA
cdr3_aa: CASSLTGGPYNEQFF
cdr3_nt: TGTGCCAGCAGCTTGACGGGGGGGCCTTACAATGAGCAGTTCTTC

d_call: NA
j_call: TRBJ1-3
v_call: TRBV5-1
clone_size: NA
cdr3_aa: CGSGSQYSGNTIYF
cdr3_nt: TGCGGCAGCGGGTCACAGTACTCTGGAAACACCATATATTTT

d_call: NA
j_call: TRBJ2-2
v_call: TRBV4-3
clone_size: NA
cdr3_aa: CASSLERGPTVRPLFF
cdr3_nt: TGCGCCAGCAGCCTTGAAAGAGGGCCGACCGTTCGGCCGCTGTTTTTT

d_call: TRBD1
j_call: TRBJ1-1
v_call: TRBV5-5
clone_size: NA
cdr3_aa: CASSLAPDRGISVNTEAFF
cdr3_nt: TGTGCCAGCAGCTTGGCCCCGGACAGGGGGATTTCGGTGAACACTGAAGCTTTCTTT

d_call: NA
j_call: TRBJ1-3
v_call: TRBV19
clone_size: NA
cdr3_aa: CASSPGASSGNTIYF
cdr3_nt: TGTGCCAGTAGCCCAGGGGCGAGTTCAGGAAACACCATATATTTT

d_call: NA
j_call: TRBJ1-2
v_call: TRBV4-1
clone_size: NA
cdr3_aa: CASSPARVNYGYTF
cdr3_nt: TGCGCCAGCAGCCCCGCGAGGGTTAACTATGGCTACACCTTC

d_call: NA
j_call: TRBJ1-5
v_call: TRBV19
clone_size: NA
cdr3_aa: CASSITGAWRQPQHF
cdr3_nt: TGTGCCAGTAGTATAACAGGAGCATGGCGTCAGCCCCAGCATTTT

d_call: TRBD2
j_call: TRBJ2-1
v_call: TRBV5-1
clone_size: NA
cdr3_aa: CASSSSPASGGRNEQFF
cdr3_nt: TGCGCCAGCAGCTCGTCCCCGGCTAGCGGGGGCCGCAATGAGCAGTTCTTC

d_call: NA
j_call: TRBJ1-1
v_call: TRBV4-3
clone_size: NA
cdr3_aa: CASSQELAGQAFF
cdr3_nt: TGCGCCAGCAGCCAAGAGCTGGCAGGTCAGGCTTTCTTT

d_call: NA
j_call: TRBJ1-2
v_call: TRBV28
clone_size: NA
cdr3_aa: CASSPRGYGYTF
cdr3_nt: TGTGCCAGCAGCCCCCGGGGGTATGGCTACACCTTC

d_call: TRBD1
j_call: TRBJ1-1
v_call: TRBV20-1
clone_size: NA
cdr3_aa: CSAGQPTEAFF
cdr3_nt: TGCAGTGCGGGACAGCCCACTGAAGCTTTCTTT

d_call: TRBD2
j_call: TRBJ2-5
v_call: TRBV5-6
clone_size: NA
cdr3_aa: CASSSTSGGKTQYF
cdr3_nt: TGTGCCAGCAGCTCTACTAGCGGGGGTAAGACCCAGTACTTC

d_call: TRBD2
j_call: TRBJ2-5
v_call: TRBV7-9
clone_size: NA
cdr3_aa: CASSLGRVAGDKKETQYF
cdr3_nt: TGTGCCAGCAGCTTAGGGAGGGTAGCGGGAGACAAGAAAGAGACCCAGTACTTC

d_call: NA
j_call: TRBJ2-1
v_call: TRBV5-5
clone_size: NA
cdr3_aa: CASSLEAGQNEQFF
cdr3_nt: TGTGCCAGCAGCTTGGAGGCAGGACAAAATGAGCAGTTCTTC

d_call: NA
j_call: TRBJ1-6
v_call: TRBV7-2
clone_size: few
cdr3_aa: CASSLGVGNSPLHF
cdr3_nt: TGTGCCAGCAGCTTAGGAGTCGGGAATTCACCCCTCCACTTT

d_call: NA
j_call: TRBJ1-1
v_call: TRBV6-9
clone_size: NA
cdr3_aa: CASSFGAGVAFF
cdr3_nt: TGTGCCAGCAGTTTCGGGGCGGGGGTGGCTTTCTTT